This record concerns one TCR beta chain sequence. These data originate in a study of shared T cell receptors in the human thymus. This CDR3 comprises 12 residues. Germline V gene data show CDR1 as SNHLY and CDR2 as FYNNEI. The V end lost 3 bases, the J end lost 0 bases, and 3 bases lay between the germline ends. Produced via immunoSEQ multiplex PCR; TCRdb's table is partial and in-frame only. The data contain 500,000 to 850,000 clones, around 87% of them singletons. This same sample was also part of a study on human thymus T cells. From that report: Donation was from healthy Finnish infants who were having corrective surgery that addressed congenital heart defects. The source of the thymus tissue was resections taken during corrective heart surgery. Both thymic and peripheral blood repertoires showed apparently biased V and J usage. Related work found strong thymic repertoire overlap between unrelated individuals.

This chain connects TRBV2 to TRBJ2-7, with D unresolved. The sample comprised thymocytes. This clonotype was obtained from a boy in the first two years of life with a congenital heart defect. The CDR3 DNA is TGTGCCAGCAGTGACAGCTCCTACGAGCAGTACTTC. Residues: CASSDSSYEQYF.